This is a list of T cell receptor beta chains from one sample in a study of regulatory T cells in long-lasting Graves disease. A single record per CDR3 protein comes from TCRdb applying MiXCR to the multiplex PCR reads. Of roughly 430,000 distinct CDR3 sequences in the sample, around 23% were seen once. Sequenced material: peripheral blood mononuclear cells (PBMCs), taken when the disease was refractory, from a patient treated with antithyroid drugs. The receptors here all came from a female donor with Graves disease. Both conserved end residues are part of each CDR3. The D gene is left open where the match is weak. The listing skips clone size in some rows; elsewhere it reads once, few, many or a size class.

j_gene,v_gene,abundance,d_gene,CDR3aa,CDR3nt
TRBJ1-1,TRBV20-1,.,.,CSASRDREAFF,TGCAGTGCCAGCCGGGACCGTGAAGCTTTCTTT
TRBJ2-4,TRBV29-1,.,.,CSHVNPRENIQYF,TGCAGCCACGTAAACCCCAGGGAAAACATTCAGTACTTC
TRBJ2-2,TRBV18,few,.,CASSPPEVKNTGELFF,TGTGCCAGCTCACCACCGGAGGTGAAGAACACCGGGGAGCTGTTTTTT
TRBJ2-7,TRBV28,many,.,CASSLTDGFYEQYF,TGTGCCAGCAGTTTAACAGACGGATTCTACGAGCAGTACTTC
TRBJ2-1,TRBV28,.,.,CASSFQGSPNEQFF,TGTGCCAGCAGTTTTCAGGGTAGCCCCAATGAGCAGTTCTTC
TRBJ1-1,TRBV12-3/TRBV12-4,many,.,CASSPSVSGTEAFF,TGTGCCAGCAGTCCCTCCGTAAGCGGCACTGAAGCTTTCTTT
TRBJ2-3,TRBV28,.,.,CASSTTTDTQYF,TGTGCCAGCAGTACGACCACAGATACGCAGTATTTT
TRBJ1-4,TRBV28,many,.,CASSLLREGNEKLFF,TGTGCCAGCAGTTTATTAAGGGAGGGGAACGAAAAACTGTTTTTT
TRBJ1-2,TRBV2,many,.,CAGPRVWGGYTF,TGTGCCGGCCCAAGGGTCTGGGGAGGCTACACCTTC
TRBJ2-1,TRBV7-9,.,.,CASSLRTDNNEQFF,TGTGCCAGCAGCTTAAGGACTGACAACAATGAGCAGTTCTTC
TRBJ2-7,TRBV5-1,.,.,CASSGGNSYEQYF,TGCGCCAGCAGCGGGGGTAACTCCTACGAGCAGTACTTC
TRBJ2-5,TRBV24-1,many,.,CATSDSGQGGTQYF,TGTGCCACCAGTGATTCCGGCCAGGGCGGGACCCAGTACTTC
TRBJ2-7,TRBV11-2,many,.,CASSLQTRYEQYF,TGTGCCAGCAGCTTACAAACCCGCTACGAGCAGTACTTC
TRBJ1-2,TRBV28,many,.,CASSSPQVRSYGYTF,TGTGCCAGCAGTTCCCCACAGGTTCGGTCCTATGGCTACACCTTC
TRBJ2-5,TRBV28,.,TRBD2,CATFSRLAGGEETQYF,TGTGCCACCTTCTCGAGACTAGCGGGAGGGGAGGAGACCCAGTACTTC
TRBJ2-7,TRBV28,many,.,CASSPDTSYEQYF,TGTGCCAGCAGCCCTGACACCTCCTACGAGCAGTACTTC
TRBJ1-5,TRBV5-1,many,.,CASSLWAGPNQPQHF,TGCGCCAGCAGCTTGTGGGCAGGGCCCAATCAGCCCCAGCATTTT
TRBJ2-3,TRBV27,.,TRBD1,CASTPPGQGPDTQYF,TGTGCCAGCACCCCCCCGGGACAGGGGCCAGATACGCAGTATTTT
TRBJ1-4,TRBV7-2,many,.,CASSPSQRRGEKLFF,TGTGCCAGCAGCCCGAGCCAACGACGCGGCGAAAAACTGTTTTTT
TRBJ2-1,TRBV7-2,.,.,CASSLGSSAGQNEQFF,TGTGCCAGCAGCTTAGGAAGTTCAGCGGGCCAAAATGAGCAGTTCTTC
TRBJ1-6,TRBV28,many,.,CASTAPGEDSNSPLHF,TGTGCCAGCACCGCTCCGGGAGAAGATAGTAATTCACCCCTCCACTTT
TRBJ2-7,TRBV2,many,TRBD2,CASSINSGSYEQYF,TGTGCCAGCAGTATTAATAGCGGGAGCTACGAGCAGTACTTC
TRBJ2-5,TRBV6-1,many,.,CASRRGETQYF,TGTGCCAGCAGGAGGGGGGAGACCCAGTACTTC
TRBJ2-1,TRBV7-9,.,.,CASSKWDTYEQFF,TGTGCCAGCAGCAAGTGGGATACGTATGAGCAGTTCTTC
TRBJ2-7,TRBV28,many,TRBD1,CASSFGAQGVYEQYF,TGTGCCAGCAGTTTCGGGGCACAGGGGGTCTACGAGCAGTACTTC